This is a list of T cell receptor beta chains from one sample in a study of cytomegalovirus exposure and HLA in healthy donors. Sequencing used immunoSEQ multiplex PCR; TCRdb keeps in-frame clones, though not all of them. The repertoire consists of some 140,000 clones, with 70% to 80% occurring once and the leading ten covering 6.5%. Sample: PBMCs. The receptors come from a man aged 35 to 55 in good health and CMV-seropositive. The CDR3 runs from the conserved cysteine through the conserved F or W. D genes are given only for firm matches. Not every row has a clone size; where given, it reads once, few, many or a size class.

size: -; V: TRBV6-1; D: TRBD1; J: TRBJ1-5; CDR3: CASRDRGGNQPQHF; DNA: TGTGCCAGCAGGGACAGGGGAGGCAATCAGCCCCAGCATTTT
size: few; V: TRBV4-2; D: TRBD1; J: TRBJ1-5; CDR3: CASSQDSGTDQPQHF; DNA: TGTGCCAGCAGCCAAGATAGCGGGACAGATCAGCCCCAGCATTTT
size: few; V: TRBV5-6; D: -; J: TRBJ2-3; CDR3: CASSLEGTDTQYF; DNA: TGTGCCAGCAGCTTAGAGGGCACAGATACGCAGTATTTT
size: -; V: TRBV6-5; D: -; J: TRBJ2-5; CDR3: CASSYGTKQETQYF; DNA: TGTGCCAGCAGTTACGGGACAAAGCAAGAGACCCAGTACTTC
size: -; V: TRBV19; D: -; J: TRBJ1-5; CDR3: CASSITPGGNQPQHF; DNA: TGTGCCAGTAGTATAACTCCGGGGGGCAATCAGCCCCAGCATTTT
size: once; V: TRBV19; D: -; J: TRBJ2-7; CDR3: CASSTLLDGSEVYEQYF; DNA: TGTGCCAGTAGTACTCTGTTGGACGGGTCGGAGGTCTACGAGCAGTACTTC
size: few; V: TRBV7-8; D: -; J: TRBJ2-4; CDR3: CASTPGGIQYF; DNA: TGTGCCAGCACCCCGGGTGGCATTCAGTACTTC
size: -; V: TRBV27; D: TRBD2; J: TRBJ2-7; CDR3: CASTLSSGEAYEQYF; DNA: TGTGCCAGCACCTTATCTAGCGGGGAAGCCTACGAGCAGTACTTC
size: -; V: TRBV6-5; D: -; J: TRBJ1-1; CDR3: CASSRGRLTEAFF; DNA: TGTGCCAGCAGCCGGGGGAGACTCACTGAAGCTTTCTTT
size: -; V: TRBV30; D: TRBD1; J: TRBJ2-1; CDR3: CALGVGTAYNEQFF; DNA: TGTGCCTTGGGGGTGGGGACAGCCTACAATGAGCAGTTCTTC
size: -; V: TRBV5-4; D: TRBD1; J: TRBJ1-2; CDR3: CASSPDRVTTYGYTF; DNA: TGTGCCAGCAGCCCGGACAGGGTTACTACTTATGGCTACACCTTC
size: -; V: TRBV19; D: -; J: TRBJ2-1; CDR3: CASSTRGDSYNEQFF; DNA: TGTGCCAGTAGTACGAGGGGGGACAGCTACAATGAGCAGTTCTTC
size: -; V: TRBV7-9; D: -; J: TRBJ2-7; CDR3: CATHDRLFVENEQYF; DNA: TGTGCCACCCACGACAGGTTATTCGTCGAGAACGAGCAGTACTTC
size: -; V: TRBV5-5; D: -; J: TRBJ2-7; CDR3: CASSADSYEQYF; DNA: TGTGCCAGCAGCGCCGACAGTTACGAGCAGTACTTC
size: -; V: TRBV28; D: -; J: TRBJ1-1; CDR3: CASSSTVGEAFF; DNA: TGTGCCAGCAGTTCCACAGTAGGCGAAGCTTTCTTT
size: -; V: TRBV4-2; D: TRBD2; J: TRBJ2-7; CDR3: CASSPRTSGMYEQYF; DNA: TGTGCCAGCAGCCCTCGGACTAGCGGGATGTACGAGCAGTACTTC
size: -; V: TRBV2; D: -; J: TRBJ2-2; CDR3: CASSETPNTGELFF; DNA: TGTGCCAGCAGTGAGACTCCCAACACCGGGGAGCTGTTTTTT
size: -; V: TRBV7-9; D: -; J: TRBJ1-4; CDR3: CASSPPGGETSANEKLFF; DNA: TGTGCCAGCAGCCCTCCAGGAGGGGAGACCTCGGCTAATGAAAAACTGTTTTTT
size: -; V: TRBV27; D: -; J: TRBJ1-5; CDR3: CASSQTSGTRSQHF; DNA: TGTGCCAGCAGTCAGACTTCCGGGACACGGTCCCAGCATTTT
size: -; V: TRBV29-1; D: -; J: TRBJ1-6; CDR3: CSVEELRAPGSPLHF; DNA: TGCAGCGTTGAAGAGTTGCGGGCGCCAGGTTCACCCCTCCACTTT
size: -; V: TRBV6-1; D: TRBD2; J: TRBJ2-1; CDR3: CASSEVAGEYNEQFF; DNA: TGTGCCAGCAGTGAAGTGGCGGGAGAGTACAATGAGCAGTTCTTC
size: few; V: TRBV28; D: TRBD1; J: TRBJ1-1; CDR3: CASTGQGAGTEAFF; DNA: TGTGCCAGCACCGGACAGGGGGCAGGGACTGAAGCTTTCTTT
size: few; V: TRBV28; D: -; J: TRBJ1-4; CDR3: CASSPGQDEKLFF; DNA: TGTGCCAGCAGTCCCGGTCAGGATGAAAAACTGTTTTTT
size: -; V: TRBV5-1; D: TRBD2; J: TRBJ2-1; CDR3: CASSFTGGVWNEQFF; DNA: TGCGCCAGCAGCTTTACGGGAGGGGTGTGGAATGAGCAGTTCTTC
size: -; V: TRBV29-1; D: TRBD1; J: TRBJ1-5; CDR3: CSVVSGGQPQHF; DNA: TGCAGCGTTGTGTCAGGGGGACAGCCCCAGCATTTT
size: -; V: TRBV5-1; D: TRBD2; J: TRBJ2-1; CDR3: CASSTTSGGYNEQFF; DNA: TGCGCCAGCAGCACAACTAGCGGGGGATACAATGAGCAGTTCTTC
size: -; V: TRBV6-1; D: -; J: TRBJ2-7; CDR3: CASSVVASYEQYF; DNA: TGTGCCAGCAGTGTGGTGGCCTCCTACGAGCAGTACTTC
size: -; V: TRBV20-1; D: -; J: TRBJ2-5; CDR3: CSAGGGETQYF; DNA: TGCAGTGCGGGAGGAGGAGAGACCCAGTACTTC
size: -; V: TRBV11-3; D: TRBD2; J: TRBJ2-1; CDR3: CASSPHAGRADEQFF; DNA: TGTGCCAGCAGCCCCCACGCTGGGAGGGCAGATGAGCAGTTCTTC
size: -; V: TRBV18; D: TRBD2; J: TRBJ2-3; CDR3: CASSTPGLAGGSADTQYF; DNA: TGTGCCAGCTCAACGCCAGGACTAGCGGGAGGGTCCGCAGATACGCAGTATTTT
size: -; V: TRBV5-4; D: -; J: TRBJ2-4; CDR3: CASSFGGGTDIQYF; DNA: TGTGCCAGCAGCTTTGGGGGAGGTACTGACATTCAGTACTTC
size: -; V: TRBV21-1; D: -; J: TRBJ1-5; CDR3: CASSQGQLNQPQHF; DNA: TGTGCCAGCAGCCAGGGACAGCTCAATCAGCCCCAGCATTTT